The clone carrying this T cell receptor (beta chain) was picked up many times. The antigen remains undetermined. An end of the junction does not agree with germline; a read error may underlie this. Time point indicated: longitudinal time-point 3. Germline-derived CDR1 and CDR2 are KGHSH and LQKENI. This CDR3 region has 18 residues. The team produced cDNA through 5'RACE using 10-nucleotide random UMIs. In TCRdb, the 5' RACE reads were re-called with MiXCR into one record per CDR3 protein. The top ten clones hold 1.9% of a sample with tens of thousands of distinct CDR3 sequences, 7% to 10% of them seen once. This sample is part of a study of neurological immune-mediated disorders. Study results and limitations: Sharing of CDR3 amino acid sequences among expanded clones across subjects was absent, suggesting private repertoires in all groups.

The clonotype was recovered from a middle-aged woman in good health. The genes are TRBV18 and TRBJ1-1; 11 bases line up with TRBD1. Specimen: PBMCs. CDR3 sequence (DNA): TGTGCCAGCTCACCACTGGGGACAGGGGGTATCATGAACGCTGAAGCTTTCTTT. Translation: CASSPLGTGGIMNAEAFF.